This T cell receptor beta chain appears in the sequencing data of a study of CD8 T cells in Susac syndrome. The CDR3 covers 13 residues. The V end was cut by 5 bases, the J end by 4 bases, with 11 bases between. Reverse transcription of about 0.5 to 1 ug RNA used random hexamers. Each CDR3 protein is one row after TCRdb ran MiXCR on the immunoSEQ multiplex PCR reads. The table records 150,000 or so distinct CDR3 sequences, roughly 95% of them present only once. The sample taken for sequencing was CD4+ T cells from PBMCs. The gene calls are TRBV12-3 or TRBV12-4 and TRBJ1-1; D gene ambiguous. This clonotype originated in a human donor with multiple sclerosis. CDR3 sequence: CASSAQRTTEAFF. CDR3 nucleotide sequence: TGTGCCAGCAGTGCACAGAGGACCACTGAAGCTTTCTTT.